This T cell receptor beta chain stems from a study of blood T cell repertoires in COVID-19. The CDR3 runs 15 residues. The germline V gene has CDR1 LGHNA and CDR2 YNFKEQ. With V trimmed by 4 bases and J by 0 bases, 2 bases remained unmatched. Clones were read by immunoSEQ multiplex PCR, and TCRdb kept only the in-frame ones, dropping some. The sample shows 150,000 to 180,000 clones, approximately 80% of them seen only once. The chain combines TRBV4-2 with TRBJ2-7, with 11 bases matching TRBD1. This receptor was obtained from a woman aged 60-75 years with acute or convalescent COVID-19. The sequenced sample was peripheral blood. The CDR3 reads CASSPGQGDSYEQYF. CDR3 nucleotide sequence: TGTGCCAGCAGCCCGGGACAGGGGGACTCCTACGAGCAGTACTTC.